This T cell receptor (beta chain) was retrieved from a study of tumor-infiltrating lymphocytes in localized non-small cell lung cancer. For the study at large: From each patient, both tumor and uninvolved lung, non-adjacent to tumor, were sampled. Broader study findings: TCRbeta sequencing showed higher T cell infiltration in tumors than uninvolved lung. Available tissue quantity limited TCR sequencing to a patient subset. No link was found between tumor T-cell fraction and recurrence-free survival.

In regard to this clone: Its antigen is not known.

There are 17 residues in the CDR3. Germline V gives CDR1 SGHRS, CDR2 YFSETQ. Trimming took off 6 bases at V and 2 bases at J, with 23 bases between the two ends. Method: immunoSEQ multiplex PCR; TCRdb's copy keeps in-frame clones and lacks some. In the table there are 20,000 to 25,000 clones, 55% to 75% of which are singletons. This sequence joins TRBV5-1 and TRBJ1-1; D might be TRBD1 (6 bases). Sequenced input: lung tumor tissue. The clonotype was recovered from a human donor with non-small cell lung cancer. This CDR3 is CASTEIQTGTPNTEAFF. In DNA, the CDR3 is TGCGCCAGCACGGAAATACAGACCGGGACACCTAACACTGAAGCTTTCTTT.